These 29 T cell receptor beta chains originate from one sample sequenced in a study of beta chain features in type 1 diabetes (dated by TCRdb to 2016 to 2019). These receptors have no known antigen. The receptor library was made with the immunoSEQ multiplex PCR assay. The High Capacity cDNA Reverse Transcription Kit was used to reverse transcribe all of the isolated RNA, meaning that expressed TCRB transcripts were what got sequenced. The table comes from immuneACCESS by way of TCRdb, which keeps in-frame sequences with V and J called. Part of the clones is missing from these tables; in studies checked, under half for an unresolved V gene and the rest for unknown reasons. This sample is represented by some 350,000 clones; roughly 12% of them were singletons. The top ten clones comprise 0.015% of the sample. Findings and caveats that apply to the study as a whole: Type 1 diabetes patients showed a moderate but significant shortening of TCRB CDR3 length in all four CD4+ subsets.

Sequenced input: naive CD4+ T cells from blood. The cell subset or site label of this sample denotes: true naive CD4+ T cells. These receptors came from a woman between 18 and 30 years old with type 1 diabetes.

The chain joins TRBV7-9 to TRBJ2-1; D remains ambiguous. The V and J ends lost 1 base and 3 bases respectively, with 7 bases between them. Germline V gene data show CDR1 as SEHNR and CDR2 as FQNEAQ (reference sequence). The CDR3 consists of 14 residues. This CDR3 reads CASSLVASYNEQFF. The CDR3 DNA is TGTGCCAGCAGCTTAGTTGCCAGCTACAATGAGCAGTTCTTC.

V gene TRBV7-4 combines with J gene TRBJ2-2; the match to TRBD2 covers 7 bases. The CDR3 consists of 16 residues. Germline CDR1 reads SGHVT; CDR2 reads SQSDAQ. Trimming cost V 2 bases and J 3 bases; bases outside gene matches: 6. The CDR3 loop is CASSLRWLADTGELFF. The CDR3 DNA sequence: TGTGCCAGCAGCTTAAGGTGGCTAGCGGACACCGGGGAGCTGTTTTTT.

This clone was counted only a few times. This sequence joins TRBV28 and TRBJ1-1; TRBD1 agrees at 7 bases. The germline CDR1 and CDR2 sequences are MDHEN and SYDVKM. With V trimmed by 10 bases and J by 0 bases, 5 bases remained unmatched. The CDR3 runs 13 residues. The CDR3 loop reads CATITGVNTEAFF. CDR3 nucleotides: TGTGCCACCATCACAGGGGTGAACACTGAAGCTTTCTTT.

The rearrangement uses TRBV27 and TRBJ1-1; 7 nucleotides agree with TRBD1. Germline lookup yields CDR1 MNHEY and CDR2 SMNVEV (reference sequence). V gave up 6 bases and J gave up 7 bases; unmatched junction bases: 5. This CDR3 region has 12 residues. The CDR3 DNA follows: TGTGCCAGCAGCAGTAGGGACAGTGAAGCTTTCTTT. The encoded protein is CASSSRDSEAFF.

This clone was detected a few times. V and J are TRBV29-1 and TRBJ1-1; perhaps TRBD1 as D (5 bases). The CDR3 is 13 amino acids. Between the trimmed V and J ends, which lost 2 bases and 1 base, there was a span of 8 bases. Germline CDR1 reads SQVTM; CDR2 reads ANQGSEA. The CDR3 reads CSVEQGRNTEAFF. The CDR3 DNA reads TGCAGCGTTGAACAGGGCAGGAACACTGAAGCTTTCTTT.

This sequence joins TRBV13 and TRBJ2-5; no definite D call. This CDR3 comprises 14 residues. Per the germline V gene, CDR1 is PRHDT and CDR2 is FYEKMQ (reference sequence). Trimming left V 0 bases short and J 4 bases short, with 9 bases between. CDR3 loop: CASSLGFRRETQYF. The CDR3 DNA is TGTGCCAGCAGCTTAGGGTTTAGGAGAGAGACCCAGTACTTC.

This clone came up a few times. The chain uses TRBV7-2 and TRBJ1-2; no clear D. The V end lost 5 bases, the J end lost 9 bases, and 13 bases lay between the germline ends. The germline gives CDR1 SGHTA, CDR2 FQGNSA. This CDR3 is 12 amino acids long. CDR3 in DNA: TGTGCCAGCAGCCCGTACGAGGGAAGCTACACCTTC. Its translation: CASSPYEGSYTF.

The V call is TRBV12-5, the J call TRBJ1-2; 8 bases agree with TRBD1. Germline CDR1 reads LGHNT; CDR2 reads FRNRAP. This CDR3 has 15 amino acids. The trim removed 1 base at V and 0 bases at J, leaving 1 base unmatched. The CDR3 bases are TGTGCTAGTGGTTTGGGACAGGGGACTAACTATGGCTACACCTTC. This translates into CASGLGQGTNYGYTF.

The chain employs TRBV29-1 and TRBJ2-1; 16 bases are a match to TRBD2. This CDR3 has 16 residues. Germline CDR1 is SQVTM and CDR2 is ANQGSEA. J was trimmed by 10 bases and V by 4 bases; bases with no gene match: 10. The CDR3 DNA sequence: TGCAGCGTTGTGGGACTAGCGGGAGGGTTCTTGGGGGAGCAGTTCTTC. Amino acids: CSVVGLAGGFLGEQFF.

This clone was detected a few times. This chain connects TRBV11-3 to TRBJ2-5; D is possibly TRBD2 (6 bases). V gave up 1 base and J gave up 4 bases, with 10 bases separating them. CDR1 is SGHNT and CDR2 is YENEEA in the germline V gene. This CDR3 contains 14 residues. CDR3: CASSLAGERETQYF. CDR3 nucleotides: TGTGCCAGCAGCTTAGCGGGAGAGAGAGAGACCCAGTACTTC. Filled out from reference TRBV11-3 and TRBJ2-5, the complete variable domain reads EAGVVQSPRYKIIEKKQPVAFWCNPISGHNTLYWYLQNLGQGPELLIRYENEEAVDDSQLPKDRFSAERLKGVDSTLKIQPAELGDSAVYLCASSLAGERETQYFGPGTRLLVL.

There are a few counts of this clone. The V gene is TRBV11-2, the J gene TRBJ2-1, with TRBD1 as a possible D gene (7 bases). The CDR3 is 15 amino acids. Germline V gene sequence: CDR1 SGHAT, CDR2 FQNNGV. The V end was cut by 3 bases, the J end by 0 bases, with 9 bases between. The chain's CDR3 is CASSLEGASYNEQFF. CDR3 sequence (DNA): TGTGCCAGCAGCTTGGAGGGGGCCTCCTACAATGAGCAGTTCTTC.

This clone was seen a few times. The chain couples TRBV25-1 to TRBJ2-1; a weak D match, TRBD2 (5 bases). CDR1 and CDR2 (germline): MGHDK, SYGVNS. This CDR3 contains 13 residues. V was cut by 4 bases and J by 4 bases, with 8 bases left in between. CDR3 in amino acids: CASSGDYYNEQFF. The CDR3 bases are TGTGCCAGCAGTGGTGACTATTACAATGAGCAGTTCTTC.

This clone was found a few times. The J gene is TRBJ2-3, the V gene TRBV7-2, with TRBD1 identical over 8 bases. CDR3 length equals 15 residues. Trimming removed 5 bases from V and 1 base from J; junction bases left unmatched: 5. Germline lookup yields CDR1 SGHTA and CDR2 FQGNSA. CDR3 sequence reads: CASSLEGQGTDTQYF. CDR3 in DNA: TGTGCCAGCAGCCTCGAGGGACAGGGCACAGATACGCAGTATTTT.

V and J are TRBV30 and TRBJ2-1; TRBD2 is a possible D gene (5 bases). Per germline, CDR1 GTSNPN and CDR2 SVGIG (reference sequence). Trimming took off 3 bases at V and 8 bases at J, with 14 bases between the two ends. The CDR3 spans 13 residues. The CDR3 DNA reads TGTGCCTGGAGGGGCAACTTCGGGGATGAGCAGTTCTTC. It translates to CAWRGNFGDEQFF.

The chain uses TRBV7-2 and TRBJ2-1; TRBD2 agrees at 9 bases. CDR3 length: 15 residues. With 2 bases clipped from V and 7 bases from J, the junction kept 6 bases outside the gene matches. CDR1 SGHTA and CDR2 FQGNSA come from the germline V gene. CDR3 nucleotides: TGTGCCAGCAGCTTATTGACTAGCGGTGGGAATGAGCAGTTCTTC. Its translation: CASSLLTSGGNEQFF.

V is TRBV28 and J is TRBJ2-1; 15 positions match TRBD2. CDR1 is MDHEN and CDR2 is SYDVKM in the germline V gene. This CDR3 has 16 residues. V gave up 5 bases and J gave up 7 bases; unmatched junction bases: 6. CDR3 nucleotides: TGTGCCAGCAGTCTGTGGACTAGCGGGAGGGTTAATGAGCAGTTCTTC. The encoded protein is CASSLWTSGRVNEQFF.

The rearrangement joins TRBV5-4 to TRBJ1-2; the D is unclear. Germline V gene data show CDR1 as SGHNT and CDR2 as YYREEE (reference sequence). This CDR3 has 15 amino acids. The V and J ends lost 4 bases and 13 bases respectively, with 26 bases between them. DNA for the CDR3: TGTGCCAGCAGCCTCCGGGGTCCTTCGACGGCGGCCGGCACCTTC. Protein: CASSLRGPSTAAGTF. Variable domain in full (rest from reference TRBV5-4 and TRBJ1-2): ETGVTQSPTHLIKTRGQQVTLRCSSQSGHNTVSWYQQALGQGPQFIFQYYREEENGRGNFPPRFSGLQFPNYSSELNVNALELDDSALYLCASSLRGPSTAAGTFGSGTRLTVV.

This clone was counted between two and nine times. Other nucleotide sequences from this sample produce the same CDR3. The chain has TRBV30 and TRBJ2-2; the match to TRBD2 covers 13 bases. Germline V gene sequence: CDR1 GTSNPN, CDR2 SVGIG (reference sequence). The length of the CDR3 is 14 residues. With V trimmed by 3 bases and J by 5 bases, 0 bases remained unmatched. The CDR3 loop is CAWRGLAGTGELFF. In DNA form, the CDR3 reads TGTGCCTGGAGGGGACTAGCGGGGACCGGGGAGCTGTTTTTT.

This clone turned up a few times. The chain is built from TRBV6-5 and TRBJ1-5; 7 nucleotides align to TRBD1. CDR1 is MNHEY, CDR2 SVGAGI, per germline. V was pared by 5 bases and J by 3 bases, with 7 bases of the junction left unmatched. The CDR3 is made up of 15 amino acids. The CDR3, as DNA: TGTGCCAGCAGTCCCCGGACAGGATTCAATCAGCCCCAGCATTTT. Encoded protein: CASSPRTGFNQPQHF.

This clone was seen only a few times. The rearrangement uses TRBV12-5 and TRBJ2-7, with unresolved D. CDR1 and CDR2 from the germline V gene are LGHNT and FRNRAP. The CDR3 is 12 residues long. V dropped 6 bases and J dropped 3 bases, with 9 bases sitting between them. The CDR3 region has the DNA TGTGCTAGTGGCTTGACGGTCTACGAGCAGTACTTC. Its translation: CASGLTVYEQYF.

This clone appeared a few times. The gene calls are TRBV6-5 and TRBJ2-2; 8 nucleotides match TRBD2. The CDR3 is made up of 16 amino acids. V shed 0 bases and J 7 bases; nucleotides not matched to a gene: 7. Germline values: CDR1 MNHEY, CDR2 SVGAGI. CDR3: CASSYSLAGLNGELFF. DNA of the CDR3: TGTGCCAGCAGTTACTCGCTAGCGGGCCTGAACGGGGAGCTGTTTTTT.

This clone was found a few times. The rearrangement uses TRBV6-6 and TRBJ1-1; D is unresolved. V dropped 5 bases and J dropped 6 bases, with 10 bases sitting between them. The CDR3 length is 12 residues. Germline values: CDR1 MNHNY, CDR2 SVGAGI (reference sequence). CDR3: CASSAGGPEAFF. The CDR3 region has the DNA TGTGCCAGCAGTGCGGGTGGGCCTGAAGCTTTCTTT.

J is TRBJ2-1 and V is TRBV4-2; 13 bases align to TRBD2. CDR1 is LGHNA and CDR2 is YNFKEQ in the germline V gene. The ends lost 5 bases at V and 4 bases at J; junction bases unmatched: 2. This CDR3 contains 15 residues. The CDR3 sequence: CASSSGLAGYNEQFF. CDR3 in DNA: TGTGCCAGCAGCTCGGGACTAGCGGGATACAATGAGCAGTTCTTC.

The V call is TRBV5-1, the J call TRBJ2-1; TRBD2 matches at 7 bases. Germline assignment: CDR1 SGHRS and CDR2 YFSETQ. The CDR3 is 13 amino acids. V was clipped by 3 bases and J by 14 bases; unmatched bases: 11. CDR3: CASSSPGLPNEFF. The CDR3 DNA sequence: TGCGCCAGCAGCTCTCCGGGACTACCGAACGAGTTCTTC.

This clone was seen more than once but under ten times. The chain carries TRBV11-2 and TRBJ2-3; D may be TRBD2 (6 bases). Germline CDR1 is SGHAT and CDR2 is FQNNGV. Trimming removed 5 bases from V and 2 bases from J, with 14 bases in between. The CDR3 is 15 residues long. CDR3 sequence reads: CASSKREKNTDTQYF. Here the CDR3 DNA reads TGTGCCAGCAGCAAACGGGAGAAGAACACAGATACGCAGTATTTT.

The CDR3 sequence: CASRGLAGSPNEQFF. DNA for the CDR3: TGTGCCAGCCGAGGACTAGCAGGGAGTCCCAATGAGCAGTTCTTC. The chain couples TRBV18 to TRBJ2-1; 8 positions match TRBD2. The CDR3 loop spans 15 amino acids. After removal of 8 bases from V and 6 bases from J, the junction contained 12 bases not matched to a gene. Germline CDR1 and CDR2: KGHSH and LQKENI. Using reference TRBV18 and TRBJ2-1 for the parts outside the CDR3, the full variable domain is NAGVMQNPRHLVRRRGQEARLRCSPMKGHSHVYWYRQLPEEGLKFMVYLQKENIIDESGMPKERFSAEFPKEGPSILRIQQVVRGDSAAYFCASRGLAGSPNEQFFGPGTRLTVL.

Only a few counts were recorded for this clone. The rearrangement links TRBV30 to TRBJ2-5, with TRBD1 matching over 7 bases. Trimming removed 2 bases from V and 3 bases from J; junction bases left unmatched: 3. CDR3 length equals 13 residues. CDR1 is GTSNPN, CDR2 SVGIG, per germline (reference sequence). CDR3 amino acids: CAWSRGLKETQYF. The DNA for the CDR3 is TGTGCCTGGAGTAGGGGGCTTAAAGAGACCCAGTACTTC.

The chain carries TRBV13 and TRBJ2-1, with TRBD2 matching 10 bases. CDR1 and CDR2 (germline): PRHDT, FYEKMQ (reference sequence). The CDR3 has 16 residues. V lost 5 bases to trimming and J lost 8 bases; unmatched junction nucleotides: 12. CDR3 coding DNA: TGTGCCAGCAGCCTGTCCCCGGGACTAGCGAGGTATGAGCAGTTCTTC. Its translation: CASSLSPGLARYEQFF.

This clone was detected a few times. The DNA for the CDR3 is TGCAGCGTTATCCCCCCCCGAGCGCCGAGCACAGATACGCAGTATTTT. Encoded protein: CSVIPPRAPSTDTQYF. V and J are TRBV29-1 and TRBJ2-3; no reliable D call. Germline V gene sequence: CDR1 SQVTM, CDR2 ANQGSEA. V gave up 5 bases and J gave up 0 bases, with 18 bases separating them. The CDR3 sequence is 16 residues long.